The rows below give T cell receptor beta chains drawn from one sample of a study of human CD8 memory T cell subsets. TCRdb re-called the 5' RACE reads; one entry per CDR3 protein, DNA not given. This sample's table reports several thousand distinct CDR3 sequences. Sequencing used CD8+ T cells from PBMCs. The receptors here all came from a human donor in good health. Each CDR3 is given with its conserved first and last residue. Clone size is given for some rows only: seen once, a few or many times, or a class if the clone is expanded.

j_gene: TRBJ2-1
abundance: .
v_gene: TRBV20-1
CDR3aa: CSAPGTSGRVVYNEQFF

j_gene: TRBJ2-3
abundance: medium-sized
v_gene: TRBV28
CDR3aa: CASSFVSGSDTQYF

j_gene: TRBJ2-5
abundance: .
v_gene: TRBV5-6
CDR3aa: CASSLGSLRETQYF

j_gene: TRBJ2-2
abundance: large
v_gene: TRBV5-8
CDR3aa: CASSLKRGEGTGELFF

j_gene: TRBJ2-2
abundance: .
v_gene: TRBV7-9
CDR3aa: CASAISGSNTGELFF

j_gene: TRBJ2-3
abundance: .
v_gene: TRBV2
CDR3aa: CATTPSTDTQYF

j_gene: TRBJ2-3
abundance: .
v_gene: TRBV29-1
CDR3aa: CSVVVWGGPTDTQYF

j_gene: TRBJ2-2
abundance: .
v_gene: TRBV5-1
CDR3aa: CASSLTSGELFF

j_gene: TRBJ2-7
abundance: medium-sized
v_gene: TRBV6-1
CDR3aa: CASSPWDRGYEQYF

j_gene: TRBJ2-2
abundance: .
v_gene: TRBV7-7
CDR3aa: CASSLAGAGDSTGELFF

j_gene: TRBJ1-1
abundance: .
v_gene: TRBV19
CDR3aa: CASSIMAGNTEAFF

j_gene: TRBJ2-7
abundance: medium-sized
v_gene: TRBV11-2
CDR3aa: CASSFGLFEQYF

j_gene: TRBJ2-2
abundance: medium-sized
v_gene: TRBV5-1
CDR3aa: CASQTSGRSGELFF

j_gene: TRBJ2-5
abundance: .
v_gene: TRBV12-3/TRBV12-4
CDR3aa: CASSPWLVTTGETQYF

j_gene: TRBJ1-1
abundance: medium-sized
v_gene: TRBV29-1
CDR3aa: CSVAPAGQRTEAFF

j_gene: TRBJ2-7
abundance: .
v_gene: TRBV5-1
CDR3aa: CASSDGYEQYF

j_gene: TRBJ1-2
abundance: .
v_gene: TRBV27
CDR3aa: CASRLSGGQGAYGYTF

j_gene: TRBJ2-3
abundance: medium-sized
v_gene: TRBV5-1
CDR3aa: CASSFRGTPSTDTQYF

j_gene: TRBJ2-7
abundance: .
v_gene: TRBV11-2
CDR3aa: CASSLGNSGFYEQYF

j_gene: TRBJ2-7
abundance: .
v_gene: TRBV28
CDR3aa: CASSFPPQAYEQYF

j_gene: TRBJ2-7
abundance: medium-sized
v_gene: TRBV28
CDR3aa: CASSSGTGDYEQYF

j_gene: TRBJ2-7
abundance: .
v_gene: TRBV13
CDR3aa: CASSSDRDDEQYF

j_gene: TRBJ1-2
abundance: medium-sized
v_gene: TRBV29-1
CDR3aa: CSVRQGVYGYTF

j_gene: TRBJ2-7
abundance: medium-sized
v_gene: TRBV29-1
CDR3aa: CSVHDSYEQYF

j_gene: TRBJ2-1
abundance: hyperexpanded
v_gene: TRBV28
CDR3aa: CASSRAREGYNEQFF

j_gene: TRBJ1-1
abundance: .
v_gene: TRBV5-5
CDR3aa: CASSSDRGALLNTEAFF

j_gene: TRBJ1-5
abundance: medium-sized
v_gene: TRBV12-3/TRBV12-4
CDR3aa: CASSISAGANQPQHF

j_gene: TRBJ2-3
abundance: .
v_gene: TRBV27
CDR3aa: CASSIIAGGSTDTQYF